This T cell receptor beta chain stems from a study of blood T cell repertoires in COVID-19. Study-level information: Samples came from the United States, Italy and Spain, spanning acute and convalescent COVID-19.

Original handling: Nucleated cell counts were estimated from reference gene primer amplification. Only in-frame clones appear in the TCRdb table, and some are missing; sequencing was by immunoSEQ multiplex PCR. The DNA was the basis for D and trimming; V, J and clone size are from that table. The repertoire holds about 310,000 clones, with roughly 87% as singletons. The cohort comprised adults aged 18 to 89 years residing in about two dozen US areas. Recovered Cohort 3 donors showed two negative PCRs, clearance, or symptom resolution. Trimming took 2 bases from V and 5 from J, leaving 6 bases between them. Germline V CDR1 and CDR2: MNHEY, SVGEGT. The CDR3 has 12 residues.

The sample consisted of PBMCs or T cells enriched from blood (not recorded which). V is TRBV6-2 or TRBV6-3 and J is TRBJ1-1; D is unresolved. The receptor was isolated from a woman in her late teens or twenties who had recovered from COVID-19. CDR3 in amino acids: CASSYRWTEAFF. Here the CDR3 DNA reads TGTGCCAGCAGTTACCGGTGGACTGAAGCTTTCTTT.